These 28 T cell receptor beta chains share one sample of origin, sequenced in a study of T cell repertoires in cytomegalovirus infection. One entry per CDR3 protein, called by TCRdb with MiXCR from the reads. In the table there are 200,000 to 300,000 distinct CDR3 sequences, roughly 9.1% of which are singletons. Sequences were obtained from PBMCs. The receptors shown here come from a human donor in good health (CMV status not recorded). Some clones in this sample may be carry-over from other donors' samples.

This clonotype appeared a few times. V usage is TRBV28 and J usage is TRBJ1-2; no clear D. Trimming left V 6 bases short and J 4 bases short, with 9 bases between. Germline lookup yields CDR1 MDHEN and CDR2 SYDVKM. The CDR3 loop spans 12 amino acids. In nucleotides, the CDR3 is TGTGCCAGCAGGGAACAAAGCTATGGCTACACCTTC. This sequence encodes CASREQSYGYTF.

Only a few counts were recorded for this clonotype. The chain joins TRBV3-1 to TRBJ2-7; 7 bases are a match to TRBD1. Trimming at V came to 4 bases and at J to 6 bases, leaving 6 bases not matched to a gene. Germline CDR1 and CDR2: LGHDT and YNNKEL (reference sequence). The CDR3 length is 13 residues. The CDR3 loop reads CASSRRGGGEQYF. The CDR3, as DNA: TGTGCCAGCAGCCGGAGAGGGGGCGGCGAGCAGTACTTC.

This clonotype was seen many times. The V and J genes are TRBV19 and TRBJ1-5, with 11 positions matching TRBD1. CDR1 and CDR2 from the germline V gene are LNHDA and SQIVND (reference sequence). This CDR3 comprises 17 residues. The J segment lost 4 bases and the V segment lost 5 bases, leaving 10 bases of the junction unmatched. CDR3 nucleotide sequence: TGTGCCAGTAGTTCAAGAGGACAGGGGGCGAGGAATCAGCCCCAGCATTTT. Translated, it gives CASSSRGQGARNQPQHF.

This clonotype showed up just a few times. The chain uses TRBV20-1 and TRBJ2-1; 11 bases are a match to TRBD2. The V gene's germline CDR1 is DFQATT and CDR2 SNEGSKA (reference sequence). The J segment lost 3 bases and the V segment lost 5 bases, leaving 6 bases of the junction unmatched. The CDR3 length is 15 residues. Here the CDR3 reads CSAGPGLAVYNEQFF. For the CDR3, the DNA is TGCAGTGCTGGCCCGGGACTAGCGGTCTACAATGAGCAGTTCTTC.

This clonotype was observed at least ten times. This chain uses TRBV7-6 with TRBJ1-1, with unresolved D. The V end lost 1 base, the J end lost 4 bases, and 7 bases lay between the germline ends. Germline V gives CDR1 SGHVS, CDR2 FNYEAQ. This CDR3 contains 13 residues. CDR3 protein: CASSLGAVTEAFF. CDR3 bases: TGTGCCAGCAGCTTAGGTGCGGTCACTGAAGCTTTCTTT.

This clonotype showed up just a few times. The rearrangement links TRBV7-2 to TRBJ1-5; 8 nucleotides align to TRBD1. Germline V gene sequence: CDR1 SGHTA, CDR2 FQGNSA. Trimming cost V 0 bases and J 13 bases; bases outside gene matches: 2. The CDR3 runs to 12 residues. The CDR3 spells CASSLATGVQHF. The CDR3 DNA sequence: TGTGCCAGCAGCTTAGCGACAGGGGTACAGCATTTT.

At least ten counts were recorded for this clonotype. The CDR3 reads CASSESRETEAFF. In DNA, the CDR3 is TGCGCCAGCAGTGAGTCGAGGGAGACTGAAGCTTTCTTT. V gene TRBV10-2 combines with J gene TRBJ1-1; D is unresolved. This CDR3 spans 13 amino acids. Deletions cut 0 bases from V and 5 bases from J, with 7 bases between. Germline V lookup: CDR1 WSHSY, CDR2 SAAADI.

This clonotype has a count of ten or more. The J gene is TRBJ1-5, the V gene TRBV24-1; a weak D match, TRBD1 (5 bases). The V and J ends lost 3 bases and 7 bases respectively, with 9 bases between them. CDR1 and CDR2 from the germline V gene are KGHDR and SFDVKD. This CDR3 has 13 amino acids. The CDR3 bases are TGTGCCACCAGTGATCGCGGGGGGCAGCCCCAGCATTTT. Translation gives CATSDRGGQPQHF.

Points on this clonotype: This could be a read error, since a much larger clone is one nucleotide away. V and J are TRBV7-6 and TRBJ1-6, with D possibly being TRBD1 (5 bases). The CDR3 contains 14 residues. Germline loops: CDR1 SGHVS, CDR2 FNYEAQ. In DNA form, the CDR3 reads TGTGCCAGCAGCTTAAGACAGACGAATTCAACCCTCCACTTT. Protein: CASSLRQTNSTLHF.

The sample holds many counts of this clonotype. The rearrangement joins TRBV6-2 or TRBV6-3 to TRBJ2-5; D not certain. The CDR3 has 13 residues. Trimming pared 6 bases from V and 4 bases from J, leaving 12 bases between. Germline V gene data show CDR1 as MNHEY and CDR2 as SVGEGT. The CDR3 region has the DNA TGTGCCAGCAGCAGGCCCGTCCTAGAGACCCAGTACTTC. Translating gives CASSRPVLETQYF.

This clonotype was counted between two and nine times. The chain links TRBV5-5 to TRBJ1-1; TRBD1 aligns across 8 bases. The length of the CDR3 is 18 residues. Germline-derived CDR1 and CDR2 are SGHKS and YYEKEE (reference sequence). J lost 0 bases, V lost 2 bases, and 12 bases had no gene match. CDR3 region: CASSFLGQGKGMNTEAFF. The CDR3, as DNA: TGTGCCAGCAGCTTTCTTGGACAGGGAAAGGGGATGAACACTGAAGCTTTCTTT.

This clonotype was counted ten times or more. The chain couples TRBV7-2 to TRBJ2-5; 10 positions match TRBD1. The V gene's germline CDR1 is SGHTA and CDR2 FQGNSA. The CDR3 extends over 15 amino acids. Trimming took 1 base from V and 6 from J; bases not matched to a gene: 5. CDR3 nucleotides: TGTGCCAGCAGCTTAGTTAGGACAGGGGGAAAGACCCAGTACTTC. It codes for CASSLVRTGGKTQYF.

This clonotype was detected ten times or more. The chain links TRBV7-2 to TRBJ2-7, with 10 bases fitting TRBD2. CDR3 length: 15 amino acids. Germline CDR1 reads SGHTA; CDR2 reads FQGNSA. V was clipped by 5 bases and J by 5 bases; unmatched bases: 9. The CDR3 protein is CASSQSASGSNEQYF. The CDR3 nucleotides read TGTGCCAGCAGCCAGTCGGCTAGCGGGAGTAACGAGCAGTACTTC.

The chain has TRBV6-8 and TRBJ1-3; possible D gene TRBD1, 6 bases. Trimming took off 2 bases at V and 1 base at J, with 9 bases between the two ends. The CDR3 is 15 amino acids. Germline V gene data show CDR1 as MNHGY and CDR2 as SAAAGT. CDR3 protein: CASSYTTGSGNTIYF. CDR3 nucleotide sequence: TGTGCCAGCAGTTACACAACAGGGTCTGGAAACACCATATATTTT.

This chain links TRBV7-2 with TRBJ2-7; 7 nucleotides align to TRBD2. The CDR3 has 13 residues. Germline assignment: CDR1 SGHTA and CDR2 FQGNSA. V dropped 5 bases and J dropped 7; count of bases not matched to a gene: 8. CDR3: CASSQSGESEQYF. CDR3 coding DNA: TGTGCCAGCAGCCAGAGCGGGGAGTCTGAGCAGTACTTC.

In its sample, this clonotype was seen many times. This chain uses TRBV7-2 with TRBJ1-2; TRBD1 matches 10 bases. The CDR3 is made up of 13 amino acids. Germline V gene lookup returns CDR1 SGHTA and CDR2 FQGNSA. V trimming: 5 bases; J trimming: 8 bases; junction bases outside the gene matches: 5. CDR3 sequence: CASSTRDRGGYTF. CDR3 coding DNA: TGTGCCAGCAGCACCAGGGACAGGGGCGGCTACACCTTC.

This clonotype was counted at least ten times. The V and J genes are TRBV4-2 and TRBJ1-1; 9 nucleotides agree with TRBD1. The germline CDR1 and CDR2 sequences are LGHNA and YNFKEQ. The V gene end was trimmed by 1 base and the J gene end by 4 bases; junction bases not matched to a gene: 4. The CDR3 has 15 amino acids. In DNA form, the CDR3 reads TGTGCCAGCAGCCAAGTCTCGGGACAGGGCACTGAAGCTTTCTTT. Encoded protein: CASSQVSGQGTEAFF.

This clonotype was seen many times. The chain recombines TRBV2 with TRBJ1-1, with D uncertain. This CDR3 contains 13 residues. Germline-derived CDR1 and CDR2 are SNHLY and FYNNEI. V was trimmed by 6 bases and J by 7 bases, leaving 15 bases between them. This CDR3 is CASRGVRRLEAFF. The CDR3 DNA follows: TGTGCCAGCAGAGGAGTCCGGCGCCTTGAAGCTTTCTTT.

At least ten counts were recorded for this clonotype. The rearrangement uses TRBV7-2 and TRBJ1-6; weak D call: TRBD1 (6 bases). Germline V gene lookup returns CDR1 SGHTA and CDR2 FQGNSA. The length of the CDR3 is 18 residues. With 5 bases removed from V and 7 bases from J, the gap between germline ends came to 24 bases. The CDR3 sequence is CASSLRTAGSTQNSPLHF. Written as DNA, the CDR3 is TGTGCCAGCAGCCTAAGGACAGCCGGATCTACTCAGAATTCACCCCTCCACTTT.

This clonotype was counted many times. The chain uses TRBV7-2 and TRBJ1-4; D possibly corresponds to TRBD1 (5 bases). Trimming removed 5 bases from V and 6 bases from J, with 16 bases in between. The CDR3 length is 15 residues. Germline lookup yields CDR1 SGHTA and CDR2 FQGNSA. The CDR3 DNA reads TGTGCCAGCAGCCGCCCCGGGACCCGTGATGAAAAACTGTTTTTT. Translation: CASSRPGTRDEKLFF.

This clonotype occurred a few times. The chain combines TRBV13 with TRBJ2-2; the D gene is possibly TRBD1 (6 bases). Trimming removed 5 bases at V and 2 bases at J, with 18 bases between. The V gene's germline CDR1 is PRHDT and CDR2 FYEKMQ (reference sequence). The CDR3 spans 17 residues. The CDR3 sequence is CASSPRAWGLNTGELFF. CDR3 sequence (DNA): TGTGCCAGCAGCCCCAGAGCCTGGGGGCTTAACACCGGGGAGCTGTTTTTT. Drawing the rest from reference TRBV13 and TRBJ2-2, the complete variable domain is AAGVIQSPRHLIKEKRETATLKCYPIPRHDTVYWYQQGPGQDPQFLISFYEKMQSDKGSIPDRFSAQQFSDYHSELNMSSLELGDSALYFCASSPRAWGLNTGELFFGEGSRLTVL.

This clonotype was detected many times. This chain joins TRBV7-9 and TRBJ2-5; no reliable D call. CDR1 is SEHNR, CDR2 FQNEAQ, per germline (reference sequence). The length of the CDR3 is 21 residues. Trimming cost V 5 bases and J 9 bases, with 40 bases left between them. The CDR3 DNA reads TGTGCCAGCAGCCCCAAGCGAACCGGTAACGCTTCTTCAAGAGACATGGAATCCCAGTACTTC. Translation: CASSPKRTGNASSRDMESQYF.

This clonotype was found many times. The chain uses TRBV7-2 and TRBJ2-3, with a weak D call TRBD1 (6 bases). The length of the CDR3 is 15 residues. Trimming cost V 3 bases and J 4 bases, with 14 bases left between them. In germline, CDR1 is SGHTA, CDR2 FQGNSA. For the CDR3, the DNA is TGTGCCAGCAGCTTGGACAGCATCAACTCAGATACGCAGTATTTT. Protein sequence: CASSLDSINSDTQYF. Combining the CDR3 with reference TRBV7-2 and TRBJ2-3 gives the whole variable domain GAGVSQSPSNKVTEKGKDVELRCDPISGHTALYWYRQSLGQGLEFLIYFQGNSAPDKSGLPSDRFSAERTGGSVSTLTIQRTQQEDSAVYLCASSLDSINSDTQYFGPGTRLTVL.

The sample holds a few counts of this clonotype. V usage is TRBV11-2 and J usage is TRBJ2-4, with TRBD1 matching over 8 bases. Trimming took 6 bases from V and 5 from J; bases not matched to a gene: 6. The germline gives CDR1 SGHAT, CDR2 FQNNGV. The CDR3 runs 14 residues. CDR3 coding DNA: TGTGCCAGCAGTATACAGGGGGGCGAAAACATTCAGTACTTC. Its protein product is CASSIQGGENIQYF.

In this sample, this clonotype turned up many times. The J gene is TRBJ2-1, the V gene TRBV7-2; D is uncertain. The germline V gene has CDR1 SGHTA and CDR2 FQGNSA. Trimming left V 10 bases short and J 1 base short, with 14 bases between. There are 14 residues in the CDR3. CDR3 in DNA: TGTGCCACTCTGAAGGACCGTTCCTACAATGAGCAGTTCTTC. Translated, it gives CATLKDRSYNEQFF.

This clonotype was counted ten times or more. The CDR3 DNA is TGTGCCAGCAGGACAGGGAATACTGAAGCTTTCTTT. It is translated as CASRTGNTEAFF. This chain joins TRBV28 and TRBJ1-1; 7 nucleotides align to TRBD1. V lost 6 bases, J lost 5 bases, and 3 bases stayed unmatched. This CDR3 is 12 amino acids long. The V gene's germline CDR1 is MDHEN and CDR2 SYDVKM.

In its sample, this clonotype was seen a few times. V usage is TRBV6-2 or TRBV6-3 and J usage is TRBJ2-6, with TRBD2 identical over 8 bases. There are 18 residues in the CDR3. Germline V CDR1 and CDR2: MNHEY, SVGEGT. The V gene end was trimmed by 4 bases and the J gene end by 1 base; junction bases not matched to a gene: 9. CDR3 sequence reads: CASSSKVAGRSGANVLTF. CDR3 DNA: TGTGCCAGCAGTTCTAAAGTAGCGGGGCGGTCTGGGGCCAACGTCCTGACTTTC.

The table lists this clonotype with many counts. The chain employs TRBV7-8 and TRBJ1-1, with a tentative D call TRBD1 (5 bases). This CDR3 has 14 amino acids. V lost 2 bases and J 2 bases, leaving 9 bases between the germline ends. Per the germline V gene, CDR1 is SGHVS and CDR2 is FQNEAQ. The CDR3 protein is CASSLIQGNTEAFF. The DNA for the CDR3 is TGTGCCAGCAGCTTAATTCAGGGAAACACTGAAGCTTTCTTT.